These T cell receptor beta chains were read from a single sample in a study of blood T cell repertoires in COVID-19. Here immunoSEQ multiplex PCR was the method, and the copy in TCRdb shows in-frame clones only, minus some. The data contain about 250,000 clones, around 90% of them singletons. The sample taken for sequencing was PBMCs or T cells enriched from blood (not recorded which). These receptors were collected from a woman aged 40 to 50 who had been exposed to COVID-19. Each CDR3 is given with its conserved first and last residue. A D gene is named only where the DNA matches it firmly.

cdr3_nt	cdr3_aa	d_call	v_call	j_call
TGTGCCAGCAGACAGGGGTTTCATGGCTACACCTTC	CASRQGFHGYTF	TRBD1	TRBV12-3/TRBV12-4	TRBJ1-2
TGTGCCAGCAGCCCGGACAGAGCCTATGGCTACACCTTC	CASSPDRAYGYTF	NA	TRBV6-2/TRBV6-3	TRBJ1-2
TGTGCCAGCAGCCAACGACTTGAATTAGCCAAAAACATTCAGTACTTC	CASSQRLELAKNIQYF	NA	TRBV3-1/TRBV3-2	TRBJ2-4
TGTGCCAGCAGTCCCGGACAGGGTAGGGAAGAGACCCAGTACTTC	CASSPGQGREETQYF	TRBD1	TRBV25-1	TRBJ2-5
TGTGCCAGCAGCCCAGAACAGGGATTTACTGAAGCTTTCTTT	CASSPEQGFTEAFF	NA	TRBV7-9	TRBJ1-1
TGTGCCAGCAGTCCGGGACTAGCGGGGGGGCCGAGGGAGACCCAGTACTTC	CASSPGLAGGPRETQYF	TRBD2	TRBV3-1/TRBV3-2	TRBJ2-5
TGTGCCTGGGGGCAGACAGGGGGCACAGATACGCAGTATTTT	CAWGQTGGTDTQYF	TRBD1	TRBV30	TRBJ2-3
TGTGCCAGCAGCTTGCGCCCGGATCGTCGGGGTGAGCAGTTCTTC	CASSLRPDRRGEQFF	NA	TRBV14	TRBJ2-1
TGTGCCAGCAGTCCGAGGGCACAAGAAGCTTTCTTT	CASSPRAQEAFF	NA	TRBV12-3/TRBV12-4	TRBJ1-1
TGTGCCAGCAGCTTAAGCGAGTACAATGAGCAGTTCTTC	CASSLSEYNEQFF	NA	TRBV11-3	TRBJ2-1
TGTGCCAGCAGCTTCGACAGTTACACTGAAGCTTTCTTT	CASSFDSYTEAFF	NA	TRBV3-1/TRBV3-2	TRBJ1-1
TGTGCCAGCATTCGCCCGGGCACCGGGGAGCTGTTTTTT	CASIRPGTGELFF	NA	TRBV27	TRBJ2-2
TGCGCCAGCAGCCGCAGCGCAACTAATGAAAAACTGTTTTTT	CASSRSATNEKLFF	NA	TRBV4-1	TRBJ1-4
TGCGCCAGCAGCTTGGCCGGGACAGCAAACTATGGCTACACCTTC	CASSLAGTANYGYTF	TRBD1	TRBV5-1	TRBJ1-2
TGTGCCAGCAGCGTGACAGCTGGGAACACTGAAGCTTTCTTT	CASSVTAGNTEAFF	NA	TRBV5-4	TRBJ1-1
TGTGCCAGCAGTGAAAGGGGCAGGGCGAACACTGAAGCTTTCTTT	CASSERGRANTEAFF	NA	TRBV6-1	TRBJ1-1
TGTGCCAGCAGTTACGCGAGTGAAAAACTGTTTTTT	CASSYASEKLFF	NA	TRBV6-2/TRBV6-3	TRBJ1-4
TGCAGCGTTGGCAGGGCTCAAGGGCAGCCCCAGCATTTT	CSVGRAQGQPQHF	NA	TRBV29-1	TRBJ1-5
TGTGCCACCCCGTTCTCTGGAAACACCATATATTTT	CATPFSGNTIYF	NA	TRBV10-3	TRBJ1-3
TGTGCCAGCAGCTCTACGTCTGGGCAGGGGGTGCTTGGCTACACCTTC	CASSSTSGQGVLGYTF	TRBD1	TRBV7-9	TRBJ1-2
TGTGCCAGCAGCTTAACTGGGACAGGTGGTGAAAAACTGTTTTTT	CASSLTGTGGEKLFF	TRBD1	TRBV7-3	TRBJ1-4
TGTGCCAGCAGTGACGGCAATCAGCCCCAGCATTTT	CASSDGNQPQHF	NA	TRBV2	TRBJ1-5
TGTGCCAGCAGTGACCCAGCAGGGCTAGGTATTCTTAGCAATCAGCCCCAGCATTTT	CASSDPAGLGILSNQPQHF	NA	TRBV2	TRBJ1-5
TGTGCCAGCAGCCAGACCTCAGGGGGCGGGAGCTATGGCTACACCTTC	CASSQTSGGGSYGYTF	TRBD1	TRBV7-9	TRBJ1-2
TGTGCCAGCAGTGATGGGTACAGGGGGCTCGAAAAACTGTTTTTT	CASSDGYRGLEKLFF	TRBD1	TRBV6-1	TRBJ1-4
TGCGCCAGCAGCTTGGAAGACAGGGGAGGTGGCTACACCTTC	CASSLEDRGGGYTF	TRBD1	TRBV5-1	TRBJ1-2
TGTGCCAGCAGCTCCCCCGGCAGGGCGAGGGAAAAACTGTTTTTT	CASSSPGRAREKLFF	NA	TRBV7-9	TRBJ1-4
TGTGCCAGCAGCCAAGCGGGACTTAGCAATCAGCCCCAGCATTTT	CASSQAGLSNQPQHF	NA	TRBV3-1/TRBV3-2	TRBJ1-5
TGTGCCAGCAGTTACGCACAGGGAATCGGTGGCTACACCTTC	CASSYAQGIGGYTF	NA	TRBV6-6	TRBJ1-2
TGTGCCAGCAGCTCAGTCGCAGGAGAGCTGTTTTTT	CASSSVAGELFF	NA	TRBV7-9	TRBJ2-2
TGCGCCAGCAGCTTATTACAGAGGAACACTGAAGCTTTCTTT	CASSLLQRNTEAFF	NA	TRBV5-1	TRBJ1-1